This TCR beta chain was documented in a study of vaccination and CD4 T cells after COVID-19. Study-level background: Convalescent patients gave post-COVID blood a median about 91 days post-diagnosis, range 35 to 161. Overlapping peptides covering the spike proteins of SARS-CoV-2, HCoV-NL63, HCoV-OC43 and HCoV-229E were added to stimulate cells.

Treatment: roughly nine-day PBMC culture with coronavirus spike peptide pools or control peptides (ViraFEST assay). It was before the COVID-19 pandemic (2011-2018) that the unexposed donor's CD4+ T cells were collected. T cells were expanded with peptide pools, and expanded clonotypes were identified by TCR sequencing. Negative-selection isolation of CD4+ T cells was performed after more than 8 days of culture. Cultured CD4+ T cells had their DNA profiled by the Oncomine TCR Beta short-read assay. Investigators obtained genomic DNA by extraction from cultured CD4+ T cells. TCRdb re-derived calls from the PCR reads in MiXCR, one entry per CDR3 protein. The table includes around 9,700 distinct CDR3 sequences, about 35% detected once. In regard to this clonotype: What it binds is unknown.

The CDR3 is 13 residues long. Germline CDR1 is SGHTA and CDR2 is FQGNSA. V lost 5 bases to trimming and J lost 6 bases, with 14 bases between them. This sequence originates from a human donor in good health. The chain employs TRBV7-2 and TRBJ2-7; either TRBD1 or TRBD2 may supply D (6 bases each). Material for sequencing was CD4+ T cells from blood, cultured in vitro. The CDR3 region is CASSRLEGGEQYF. The CDR3 nucleotides read TGTGCCAGCAGCCGCTTGGAGGGGGGCGAGCAGTACTTC.